A selection of T cell receptor beta chains follows, all from one sample in a study of blood T cell repertoires in COVID-19. Clones were read by immunoSEQ multiplex PCR, and TCRdb kept only the in-frame ones, dropping some. The sample has roughly 400,000 clones, about nine tenths seen once; the top ten hold over 0.7%. The sequencing sample was made of PBMCs or T cells enriched from blood (not recorded which). These TCRs come from a middle-aged woman who had been exposed to COVID-19. Each CDR3 is given without its conserved first and last residue.

j_call v_call cdr3_aa
TRBJ2-3 TRBV30 AWSSDGFQAADTQY
TRBJ1-3 TRBV10-3 AIRITGDGRSGNTIY
TRBJ1-2 TRBV2 ASSDRDRVNYGYT
TRBJ1-2 TRBV19 ASSPIGTGFRGGYT
TRBJ2-7 TRBV5-1 ASSLAGTSGYEQY
TRBJ1-3 TRBV30 ALTGSSGNTIY
TRBJ1-1 TRBV6-5 ASSTGGYSEAF
TRBJ2-3 TRBV11-2 ASSLAGGTDTQY
TRBJ2-2 TRBV6-5 ASSYRTGELF
TRBJ1-1 TRBV11-3 ASSRFRGTEAF
TRBJ2-2 TRBV30 AWSRQGGLTGELF
TRBJ2-1 TRBV7-2 ASSLGLANEQF
TRBJ2-1 TRBV11-2 ASSSSSGGANEQF
TRBJ2-5 TRBV30 ALGGGGETQY
TRBJ1-1 TRBV7-8 ASSLGDRNTEAF
TRBJ2-5 TRBV7-2 ASSTRTSGLGETQY
TRBJ1-2 TRBV7-3 ASPEGRTYGYT
TRBJ2-2 TRBV2 ASTAGTLGGTGELF
TRBJ2-2 TRBV14 ASSQRGGELF
TRBJ2-1 TRBV5-4 ASSLTAADYNEQF
TRBJ2-2 TRBV24-1 ATAGQGATGELF
TRBJ1-2 TRBV5-6 ASSLGQGIYGYT